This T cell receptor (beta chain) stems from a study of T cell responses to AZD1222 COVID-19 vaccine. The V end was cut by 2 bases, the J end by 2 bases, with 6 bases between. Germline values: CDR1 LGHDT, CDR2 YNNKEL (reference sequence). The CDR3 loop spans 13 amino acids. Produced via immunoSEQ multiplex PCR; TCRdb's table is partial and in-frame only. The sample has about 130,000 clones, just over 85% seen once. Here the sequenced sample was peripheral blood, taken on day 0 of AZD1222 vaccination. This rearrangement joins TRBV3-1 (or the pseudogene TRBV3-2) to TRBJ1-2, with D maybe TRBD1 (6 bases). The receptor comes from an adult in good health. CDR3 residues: CASSQQGNYGYTF. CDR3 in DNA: TGTGCCAGCAGCCAACAGGGGAACTATGGCTACACCTTC.